The T cell receptor (beta chain) described here comes from a study of shared clonotypes between healthy human individuals. Sequenced by immunoSEQ multiplex PCR; TCRdb stores in-frame clones only, minus some. Among roughly 1 million clones listed, approximately 80% were seen once. CDR3 length: 15 residues. With V trimmed by 4 bases and J by 5 bases, 8 bases remained unmatched. The V call is TRBV23-1, the J call TRBJ2-7, with 10 nucleotides matching TRBD1. TRBV23-1 is labeled an ORF, and its function is uncertain. This receptor was taken from a man aged 18 to 29 in good health. Some clones in this sample may be carry-over from other donors' samples. The source material was memory CD4+ T cells from PBMCs. Subset reported: CD45RA-negative fraction. CDR3 sequence (DNA): TGCGCCAGCAGTCCTAGGGGGGACAGGGGCCACGAGCAGTACTTC. As protein: CASSPRGDRGHEQYF.